The rows below give T cell receptor beta chains drawn from one sample of a study of CD8 T cells in ankylosing spondylitis. Via MiXCR, TCRdb re-called the 5' RACE reads, giving one row per CDR3 protein. The sample lists approximately 500,000 distinct CDR3 sequences, 10% to 15% occurring once. Material for sequencing was blood, either unsorted or a sorted T cell fraction (not recorded which). These receptors all stem from a male donor with ankylosing spondylitis. The CDR3 runs from the conserved cysteine through the conserved F or W. The D gene is left open where the match is weak. Some rows have no size entry. The others give once, few or many, or a class for an expanded clone.

D gene	clone size	V gene	J gene	CDR3 DNA	CDR3 protein
TRBD2	.	TRBV30	TRBJ2-4	TGTGCCTGGAGTGGGGTTCCTAGCGGGAGCTTCCTGGCCAAAAACATTCAGTACTTC	CAWSGVPSGSFLAKNIQYF
.	few	TRBV3-1	TRBJ2-1	TGTGCCAGCAGCCAAGACTCCTCTACCTACAATGAGCAGTTCTTC	CASSQDSSTYNEQFF
.	few	TRBV20-1	TRBJ2-7	TGCAGTGCGCCAGGGGTCGGCTACGAGCAGTACTTC	CSAPGVGYEQYF
.	.	TRBV11-2	TRBJ2-1	TGTGCCAGCAGCTTAGGGGGGGAAAAGCAGTTCTTC	CASSLGGEKQFF
.	.	TRBV5-1	TRBJ2-6	TGCGCCAGCAGCTTGGGTGTCAGGGGCTCTGGGGCCAACGTCCTGACTTTC	CASSLGVRGSGANVLTF
TRBD2	.	TRBV20-1	TRBJ2-1	TGCAGTGCCAACCCCCGCGGGAGCTCCTACAATGAGCAGTTCTTC	CSANPRGSSYNEQFF
.	.	TRBV29-1	TRBJ1-2	TGCAGCGTTGATTTGGCAGGCTCTCGTTTCTCCTATGGCTACACCTTC	CSVDLAGSRFSYGYTF
TRBD1	.	TRBV6-4	TRBJ1-1	TGTGCCAGCAGCACAGGGGGGGGAACTGAAGCTTTCTTT	CASSTGGGTEAFF
.	many	TRBV29-1	TRBJ2-5	TGCAGCGTTGGCCGACAGTTTCAAGAGACCCAGTACTTC	CSVGRQFQETQYF
.	.	TRBV11-2	TRBJ2-7	TGTGCCAGCATGCCCGAACCTTTTCGGAACGAGCAGTACTTC	CASMPEPFRNEQYF
TRBD1	.	TRBV29-1	TRBJ1-4	TGCAGCACACAGGGGGGGGATGAAAAACTGTTTTTT	CSTQGGDEKLFF
TRBD1	few	TRBV12-3/TRBV12-4	TRBJ2-5	TGTGCCAGCAGCCTCCCTGGACAGGGGCGATTAGAGACCCAGTACTTC	CASSLPGQGRLETQYF
.	.	TRBV5-1	TRBJ2-3	TGCGCCAGCAGCTCCCCCGGGACTTACACAGATACGCAGTATTTT	CASSSPGTYTDTQYF
.	few	TRBV6-2/TRBV6-3	TRBJ2-1	TGTGCCAGCAGTCTCCCTCGCTCCTACAATGAGCAGTTCTTC	CASSLPRSYNEQFF
.	many	TRBV11-2	TRBJ2-7	TGTGCCAGCAGCTTTGGGGGGCGCAGCGAGCAGTACTTC	CASSFGGRSEQYF
TRBD1	many	TRBV12-3/TRBV12-4	TRBJ2-3	TGTGCCAGCAAGGCCCCCCCCGGGACAGACACAGATACGCAGTATTTT	CASKAPPGTDTDTQYF
TRBD1	.	TRBV18	TRBJ2-3	TGTGCCAGCTCACGGGACAGTTCGGATACGCAGTATTTT	CASSRDSSDTQYF
.	.	TRBV20-1	TRBJ1-2	TGCAGTGCTAGAGTCCTTCTCTCCTATGGCTACACCTTC	CSARVLLSYGYTF
TRBD2	few	TRBV19	TRBJ2-1	TGTGCCAGTAACCGCGGGAGCGATTACAATGAGCAGTTCTTC	CASNRGSDYNEQFF
.	few	TRBV28	TRBJ2-2	TGTGCCAGCAGTCCTTATTACGGGGAGCTGTTTTTT	CASSPYYGELFF
.	.	TRBV12-5	TRBJ2-2	TGTGCTAGTGGACCTCTCGGGGACTACACCGGGGAGCTGTTTTTT	CASGPLGDYTGELFF
TRBD1	few	TRBV6-1	TRBJ1-2	TGTGCCAGCGGGCGGACAGGGTCCGGCTACACCTTC	CASGRTGSGYTF
.	many	TRBV20-1	TRBJ2-5	TGCAGTGCTAAACAACTGGGGACTTATCAAGAGACCCAGTACTTC	CSAKQLGTYQETQYF